This is a list of T cell receptor beta chains from one sample in a study of T-cell memory formation after mild COVID-19. TCRdb ran MiXCR on the 5' RACE reads and lists one entry per CDR3 protein. This repertoire shows 400,000 or so distinct CDR3 sequences, roughly 20% found once; its top ten account for approximately 8.1%. The sequenced sample consisted of PBMCs or a T cell subset sorted from them (not recorded which). Source of these receptors: an adult woman who had mild COVID-19 (a few samples of this study predate the infection). Cell type and time point are not known. CDR3s include the opening cysteine and the closing phenylalanine or tryptophan. D genes are given only for firm matches. Rows may omit the clone size; those that give it use once, few, many or a size class.

cdr3_nt,cdr3_aa,clone_size,v_call,j_call,d_call
TGTGCCAGCAGCTTAAGGGCCGCGACTAGCGGGAGGGAAAGCTCCTACGAGCAGTACTTC,CASSLRAATSGRESSYEQYF,few,TRBV7-6,TRBJ2-7,TRBD2
TGTGCCAGCAGCTTATGGGGGACCCAGTACTTC,CASSLWGTQYF,-,TRBV7-6,TRBJ2-5,-
TGTGCCAGCAGCTTAGCGATGGGGAATGAGCAGTTCTTC,CASSLAMGNEQFF,few,TRBV7-8,TRBJ2-1,-
TGCGCCAGCAACGCCGGGACAGGGCCCAATGAGCAGTTCTTC,CASNAGTGPNEQFF,few,TRBV5-1,TRBJ2-1,TRBD1
TGTGCCAGCAGGTCGGGACAGGGGAGGACTGGGGCCAACGTCCTGACTTTC,CASRSGQGRTGANVLTF,few,TRBV12-3/TRBV12-4,TRBJ2-6,TRBD1
TGTGCCAGCAGCCACCTCCTGGAGTCACCCCTCCACTTT,CASSHLLESPLHF,-,TRBV12-3/TRBV12-4,TRBJ1-6,-
TGTGCCAGCAGAAAGGAGTCCCACAACGTCCTGACTTTC,CASRKESHNVLTF,few,TRBV7-9,TRBJ2-6,-
TGCAGTGCTGCCGGGCGGATGGGACAGGGGCCAGGAGAGACCCAGTACTTC,CSAAGRMGQGPGETQYF,-,TRBV20-1,TRBJ2-5,TRBD1
TGCAGTGCTAGAGTCCTCCGGAGCTCCTACAATGAGCAGTTCTTC,CSARVLRSSYNEQFF,few,TRBV20-1,TRBJ2-1,-
TGTGCCACCAGTGAACCTGTCGGGAGGAGCACAGATACGCAGTATTTT,CATSEPVGRSTDTQYF,-,TRBV24-1,TRBJ2-3,TRBD2
TGTGCCAGCAACATATTCGGACTAGCGGGAGTCACCGGGGAGCTGTTTTTT,CASNIFGLAGVTGELFF,few,TRBV28,TRBJ2-2,TRBD2
TGTGCCAGCAGTTATCCTGGGGGACTAGCGGGGACTAACAATGAGCAGTTCTTC,CASSYPGGLAGTNNEQFF,-,TRBV12-3/TRBV12-4,TRBJ2-1,TRBD2
TGTGCCAGCAGTCCTGGGCGTCGCACAGATACGCAGTATTTT,CASSPGRRTDTQYF,-,TRBV12-3/TRBV12-4,TRBJ2-3,-
TGTGCCAGCAGCGATGGAAACAAGCCCTATAATTCACCCCTCCACTTT,CASSDGNKPYNSPLHF,many,TRBV7-9,TRBJ1-6,-
TGTGCCAGCAGCGCCGGACTAGCGAGATACAATGAGCAGTTCTTC,CASSAGLARYNEQFF,-,TRBV9,TRBJ2-1,TRBD2
TGTGCCAGCAGTGAAGAGGGGCTGATCCTCACAGATACGCAGTATTTT,CASSEEGLILTDTQYF,-,TRBV2,TRBJ2-3,-
TGTGCCAGCAGAAATGTAGGGGGAATCGGTGGCTACACCTTC,CASRNVGGIGGYTF,-,TRBV2,TRBJ1-2,-
TGTGCCATCAGTGAGCCGGGACAGGGCTCCTACGAGCAGTACTTC,CAISEPGQGSYEQYF,few,TRBV10-3,TRBJ2-7,TRBD1
TGCAGTGCTAGCGAGCCCTTTAGTGGAAACACCATATATTTT,CSASEPFSGNTIYF,once,TRBV20-1,TRBJ1-3,-
TGCAGTGCTTCCCTGGGACAGGGCACCAAAAACATTCAGTACTTC,CSASLGQGTKNIQYF,-,TRBV20-1,TRBJ2-4,TRBD1
TGCAGTGGCCAGGGACAGCAGGCTTATACGCAGTATTTT,CSGQGQQAYTQYF,-,TRBV20-1,TRBJ2-3,TRBD1
TGTGCCAGCAGCCAAGCTTTACGGACCTCTGGAAACACCATATATTTT,CASSQALRTSGNTIYF,few,TRBV3-1,TRBJ1-3,-
TGTGCCACCAGCAGATCCAGGGGAGATAATTCACCCCTCCACTTT,CATSRSRGDNSPLHF,few,TRBV15,TRBJ1-6,-
TGCGCCAGCACCCCGGGGGGGCTGGGGCTTTCACCCCTCCACTTT,CASTPGGLGLSPLHF,few,TRBV5-1,TRBJ1-6,-
TGTGCCAGCAGCGCACTGGACGGAACCTTGAACACTGAAGCTTTCTTT,CASSALDGTLNTEAFF,few,TRBV9,TRBJ1-1,-
TGCAGTGCTAGGGCCGACAGGGATGGGACCTACGAGCAGTACTTC,CSARADRDGTYEQYF,-,TRBV20-1,TRBJ2-7,TRBD1
TGTGCCAGCAGGGGACTAGCGGGAATGAGCTCCTACAATGAGCAGTTCTTC,CASRGLAGMSSYNEQFF,few,TRBV12-3/TRBV12-4,TRBJ2-1,TRBD2
TGTGCCAGCAGTGGACTAGCGGGAGTTTCCTCCTACAATGAGCAGTTCTTC,CASSGLAGVSSYNEQFF,-,TRBV27,TRBJ2-1,TRBD2
TGCGCCAGCAGCTTGGATTGGGACAGACGAAATGGGGATGATACGCAGTATTTT,CASSLDWDRRNGDDTQYF,-,TRBV5-1,TRBJ2-3,TRBD1
TGCGCCAGCAGCAAGGGACAGGGGACTAACTATGGCTACACCTTC,CASSKGQGTNYGYTF,few,TRBV5-1,TRBJ1-2,TRBD1
TGCGCCAGCAGCTTGTCAGGAAACTACGAGCAGTACTTC,CASSLSGNYEQYF,-,TRBV5-1,TRBJ2-7,-
TGTGCCAGCAGCTTAGTGGGACAGGTCAACACCGGGGAGCTGTTTTTT,CASSLVGQVNTGELFF,few,TRBV7-8,TRBJ2-2,TRBD1
TGTGCCAGCAGCTACGATGGGGCTGTGAGCAAACGACGGACAGATACGCAGTATTTT,CASSYDGAVSKRRTDTQYF,few,TRBV6-2/TRBV6-3,TRBJ2-3,-
TGTGCCAGCAGCCGAATCCTACCGGGACAGGGGGCTGGTGAGCAGTTCTTC,CASSRILPGQGAGEQFF,many,TRBV11-2,TRBJ2-1,TRBD1
TGTGCCAGCAGGTTACTAGCGGGAGCCTACGAGCAGTACTTC,CASRLLAGAYEQYF,-,TRBV2,TRBJ2-7,TRBD2
TGTGCCAGCAGCTTAGTAGGGGCGATAGCGGGGGACTATGAGCAGTTCTTC,CASSLVGAIAGDYEQFF,-,TRBV7-6,TRBJ2-1,TRBD2
TGCAGCGTTGACGGACTAGCGAGTTCTAGCACAGATACGCAGTATTTT,CSVDGLASSSTDTQYF,few,TRBV29-1,TRBJ2-3,TRBD2
TGTGCCAGCAGCCGGACAGGGGGCACTGAAGCTTTCTTT,CASSRTGGTEAFF,many,TRBV3-1,TRBJ1-1,TRBD1